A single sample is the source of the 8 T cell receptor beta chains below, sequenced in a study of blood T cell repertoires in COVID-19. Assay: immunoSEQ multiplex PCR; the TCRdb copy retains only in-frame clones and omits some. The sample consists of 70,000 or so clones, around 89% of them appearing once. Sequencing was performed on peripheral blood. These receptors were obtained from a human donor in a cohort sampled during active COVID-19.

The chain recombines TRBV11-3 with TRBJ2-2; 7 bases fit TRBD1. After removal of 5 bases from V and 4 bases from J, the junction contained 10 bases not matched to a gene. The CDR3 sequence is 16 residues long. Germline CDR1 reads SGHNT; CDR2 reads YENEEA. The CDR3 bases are TGTGCCAGCAGCCCGACAGGGTTTTCGCGCACCGGGGAGCTGTTTTTT. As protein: CASSPTGFSRTGELFF.

DNA of the CDR3: TGTGCCAGCAGTCCCCATCAGGGAGCCAAAAACATTCAGTACTTC. Amino acids: CASSPHQGAKNIQYF. The chain employs TRBV27 and TRBJ2-4; a possible D gene is TRBD1 (5 bases). The CDR3 totals 15 residues. V was pared by 5 bases and J by 0 bases, with 11 bases between. Looked up from germline, CDR1 is MNHEY and CDR2 is SMNVEV (reference sequence).

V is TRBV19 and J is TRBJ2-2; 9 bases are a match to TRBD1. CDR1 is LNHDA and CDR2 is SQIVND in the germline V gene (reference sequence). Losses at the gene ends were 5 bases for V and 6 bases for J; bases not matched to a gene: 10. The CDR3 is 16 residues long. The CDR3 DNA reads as TGTGCCAGTAGTCCCGGACAGGGGACGCTTTCCGGGGAGCTGTTTTTT. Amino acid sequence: CASSPGQGTLSGELFF.

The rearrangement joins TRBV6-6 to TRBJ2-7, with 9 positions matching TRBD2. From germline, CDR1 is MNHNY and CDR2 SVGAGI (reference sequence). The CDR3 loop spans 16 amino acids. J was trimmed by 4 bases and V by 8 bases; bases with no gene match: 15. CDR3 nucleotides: TGTGCCAGCCAGAGATTAGCGGGAGCCATGAAATACGAGCAGTACTTC. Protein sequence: CASQRLAGAMKYEQYF.

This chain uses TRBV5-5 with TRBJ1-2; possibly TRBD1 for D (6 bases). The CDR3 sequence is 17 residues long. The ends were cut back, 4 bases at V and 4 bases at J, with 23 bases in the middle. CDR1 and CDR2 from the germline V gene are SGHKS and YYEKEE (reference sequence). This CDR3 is CASSRDGTMRGSYGYTF. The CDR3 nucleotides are TGTGCCAGCAGCCGGGACGGGACGATGAGGGGGTCCTATGGCTACACCTTC.

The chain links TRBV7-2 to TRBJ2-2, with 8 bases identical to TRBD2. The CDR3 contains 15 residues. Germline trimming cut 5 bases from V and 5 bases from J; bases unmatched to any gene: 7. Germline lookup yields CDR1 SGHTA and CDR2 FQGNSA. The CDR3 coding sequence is TGTGCCAGCAGCCAGGGGACTAGACATACCGGGGAGCTGTTTTTT. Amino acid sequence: CASSQGTRHTGELFF.

In DNA form, the CDR3 reads TGCAGTGCTAGTGGAGGAACCGGGACAGGGGGCTTCGAGCAGTTCTTC. Its protein product is CSASGGTGTGGFEQFF. The chain has TRBV20-1 and TRBJ2-1, with 12 bases lining up with TRBD1. The CDR3 is 16 amino acids. J gave up 10 bases and V 3 bases, and 13 bases lay outside the gene matches. Looked up from germline, CDR1 is DFQATT and CDR2 is SNEGSKA (reference sequence).

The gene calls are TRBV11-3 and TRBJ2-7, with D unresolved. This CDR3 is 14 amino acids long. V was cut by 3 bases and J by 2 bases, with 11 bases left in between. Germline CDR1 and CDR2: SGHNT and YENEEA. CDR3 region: CASSFSWSPYEQYF. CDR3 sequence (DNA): TGTGCCAGCAGCTTTTCCTGGAGTCCCTACGAGCAGTACTTC.